The 10 T cell receptor beta chains given below trace back to one sample, sequenced in a study of tumor-infiltrating lymphocytes in primary liver carcinoma. The source material, roughly 18-33 mg of unsorted bulk tissue, was used to co-extract RNA and DNA. Starting material of 500 ng total RNA yielded TCR beta cDNA via a constant-region primer. Slightly modified ARM-PCR, run as three nested multiplex PCR rounds, produced the TCR beta libraries. TRBV1-TRBV30 forward primers paired with a C-beta reverse primer were used in the first two PCR rounds, which ran approximately 11 cycles each. TCRdb re-derived calls from the multiplex PCR reads in MiXCR, one entry per CDR3 protein. Here the sample spans 99,000 or so distinct CDR3 sequences, approximately 68% being singletons. Sequencing was done on a sample of liver tumor tissue from sampling region 5. The subset denotes: tumor region T5, tumor centre. Every receptor here comes from a woman in her fifties or sixties with primary liver carcinoma and hepatitis B virus infection.

This clonotype has only a few counts. Because it lacks the conserved phenylalanine or tryptophan at the end, this CDR3 is likely a read error. The V and J genes are TRBV11-2 and TRBJ2-1, with D tentatively TRBD2 (5 bases). Germline CDR1 SGHAT, CDR2 FQNNGV. CDR3 size: 15 residues. V was clipped by 5 bases and J by 7 bases, with 18 bases between them. This CDR3 reads CASSLGTYSGNEQFL. The CDR3 nucleotides read TGTGCCAGCAGCCTAGGCACTTACAGCGGAAATGAGCAGTTCCTC.

Of note for this clonotype: One end of the junction does not line up with germline, which may come from a read error. The chain carries TRBV6-1 and TRBJ2-2, with 9 positions matching TRBD2. CDR1 MNHNS and CDR2 SASEGT come from the germline V gene. The CDR3 extends over 16 amino acids. This CDR3 reads CASSIEGLARGGELFF. As DNA, the CDR3 is TGTGCCAGCAGTATCGAGGGACTAGCAAGGGGCGGGGAGCTGTTCTTT.

On this clonotype: An end of the junction differs from the germline gene, which may be a read error. The rearrangement joins TRBV11-2 to TRBJ2-3; D assignment may be TRBD1 or TRBD2 (7 bases each). CDR3 length: 17 residues. CDR1 is SGHAT and CDR2 is FQNNGV in the germline V gene. The chain's CDR3 is CASSSGGLTYTSDMQYF. The CDR3 DNA reads TGTGCCAGCAGCTCAGGGGGACTAACGTATACGTCAGATATGCAGTATTTT.

This clonotype was seen a handful of times. A much larger clonotype is one base distant, so this may be a read error. The chain carries TRBV4-2 and TRBJ1-6; possibly TRBD1 for D (5 bases). This CDR3 spans 15 amino acids. V lost 0 bases and J 8 bases, leaving 11 bases between the germline ends. The germline V gene has CDR1 LGHNA and CDR2 YNFKEQ. The DNA of the CDR3 is TGTGCCAGCAGCCAAGAAATCAGGGAAGATTCACCCCTCCACTTT. This translates into CASSQEIREDSPLHF.

On this clonotype: Germline is not matched at one junction end, which may reflect a read error. The J gene is TRBJ1-2, the V gene TRBV11-2; D unclear. The CDR3 spans 15 residues. Germline V CDR1 and CDR2: SGHAT, FQNNGV. This chain's CDR3 is CATSLEGTSYERYTF. For the CDR3, the DNA is TGTGCCACCAGCTTAGAGGGCACCTCCTATGAAAGATACACCTTC.

As concerns this clonotype: The CDR3 end shows no conserved phenylalanine or tryptophan, and so a read error is likely. The chain uses TRBV11-1 and TRBJ2-7; D could derive from TRBD1 or TRBD2 (5 bases each). The CDR3 is made up of 15 amino acids. CDR1 is SGHAT, CDR2 FQDESV, per germline (reference sequence). V was shortened by 4 bases and J by 6 bases, with 19 bases between the two germline ends. In nucleotides, the CDR3 is TGTGCCAGCAGCTGGGGTGGGACGAGGACCTGCGAGCAGTACTTA. Residues: CASSWGGTRTCEQYL.

This clonotype was picked up many times. V usage is TRBV6-1 and J usage is TRBJ2-7; perhaps TRBD1 as D (6 bases). The CDR3 length is 14 residues. Trimming removed 0 bases from V and 7 bases from J, with 13 bases in between. Germline CDR1 and CDR2: MNHNS and SASEGT. The CDR3 protein is CASSEAGGVEEQYF. DNA of the CDR3: TGTGCCAGCAGTGAAGCAGGGGGAGTTGAAGAGCAGTACTTC.

This chain joins TRBV19 and TRBJ1-5; 10 bases are a match to TRBD1. CDR3 size: 16 residues. Germline CDR1 reads LNHDA; CDR2 reads SQIVND (reference sequence). The trim removed 4 bases at V and 3 bases at J, leaving 6 bases unmatched. The CDR3 DNA reads as TGTGCCAGTAGTACCCGGACAGGGGGTTACAATCAGCCCCAGCATTTT. It is translated as CASSTRTGGYNQPQHF.

As regards this clonotype: Possible read error: a much larger clone is one base away. The V and J genes are TRBV7-8 and TRBJ1-6, with TRBD1 identical over 10 bases. Looked up from germline, CDR1 is SGHVS and CDR2 is FQNEAQ. This CDR3 has 15 amino acids. CDR3: CVSSPRDRGNSPLHF. As DNA, the CDR3 is TGTGTCAGCAGCCCCCGGGACAGGGGTAATTCACCCCTCCACTTT.

This clonotype was detected ten times or more. The chain has TRBV5-4 and TRBJ1-1, with a tentative D call TRBD1 (6 bases). Trimming stripped 4 bases from V and 4 bases from J, with 23 bases between. Germline CDR1 SGHNT, CDR2 YYREEE (reference sequence). The CDR3 contains 17 residues. The CDR3 spells CASSPLVGGAGGTEAFF. CDR3 DNA: TGTGCCAGCAGCCCGCTGGTAGGGGGGGCAGGCGGCACTGAAGCTTTCTTT.